The 15 T cell receptor beta chains below were found in one sample sequenced in a study of blood T cell repertoires in COVID-19. Produced via immunoSEQ multiplex PCR; TCRdb's table is partial and in-frame only. The sample has under 300,000 clones, 88% seen once. Material: peripheral blood. These receptors were obtained from a woman aged 40 to 55 who had recovered from COVID-19.

The chain couples TRBV19 to TRBJ2-2; 9 bases match TRBD2. V trimming: 6 bases; J trimming: 2 bases; junction bases outside the gene matches: 4. Germline V gene sequence: CDR1 LNHDA, CDR2 SQIVND (reference sequence). CDR3 size: 15 residues. CDR3 sequence reads: CASSRLAANTGELFF. In DNA form, the CDR3 reads TGTGCCAGTAGCAGACTAGCGGCTAACACCGGGGAGCTGTTTTTT.

The CDR3 loop is CASSQTGTGSREQYF. The CDR3 DNA follows: TGTGCCAGCAGCCAGACCGGGACAGGTAGCCGCGAGCAGTACTTC. The rearrangement links TRBV6-5 to TRBJ2-7, with TRBD1 matching over 8 bases. This CDR3 comprises 15 residues. Trimming at V came to 6 bases and at J to 6 bases, leaving 13 bases not matched to a gene. The V gene's germline CDR1 is MNHEY and CDR2 SVGAGI.

The CDR3 nucleotides are TGTGCCAGCAGCTCCACCGGGGGGCAGGGGAGGGAGACCCAGTACTTC. This codes for CASSSTGGQGRETQYF. This rearrangement joins TRBV11-2 to TRBJ2-5, with D perhaps TRBD2 (7 bases). This CDR3 contains 16 residues. V lost 4 bases, J lost 5 bases, and 20 bases lay in between. CDR1 is SGHAT, CDR2 FQNNGV, per germline.

This clone was recorded once. V is TRBV28 and J is TRBJ1-2; a weak D match, TRBD1 (6 bases). This CDR3 has 14 amino acids. V was shortened by 5 bases and J by 10 bases, with 20 bases between the two germline ends. Per the germline V gene, CDR1 is MDHEN and CDR2 is SYDVKM. The chain's CDR3 is CASSIRQAPPIYTF. The DNA for the CDR3 is TGTGCCAGCAGTATCCGACAGGCCCCACCGATCTACACCTTC.

This chain links TRBV7-2 with TRBJ1-2; the match to TRBD1 covers 9 bases. The CDR3 totals 16 residues. Looked up from germline, CDR1 is SGHTA and CDR2 is FQGNSA. V dropped 5 bases and J dropped 8; count of bases not matched to a gene: 15. For the CDR3, the DNA is TGTGCCAGCAGCCCCGACCCCACAGGGGGCGCGGGGGGCTACACCTTC. Protein product: CASSPDPTGGAGGYTF.

This clone was seen once. This chain links TRBV7-2 with TRBJ2-1; 10 nucleotides line up with TRBD2. The CDR3 sequence is 16 residues long. Trimming cost V 1 base and J 3 bases; bases outside gene matches: 3. Germline-derived CDR1 and CDR2 are SGHTA and FQGNSA. CDR3 residues: CASSLGGTSDYNEQFF. The DNA for the CDR3 is TGTGCCAGCAGCTTAGGTGGGACTAGCGACTACAATGAGCAGTTCTTC.

V and J are TRBV4-2 and TRBJ2-2; D ambiguous. The CDR3 is made up of 16 amino acids. Trimming left V 3 bases short and J 1 base short, with 12 bases between. The germline V gene has CDR1 LGHNA and CDR2 YNFKEQ. The CDR3 DNA is TGTGCCAGCAGCCATGGCCCACAGATGAACACCGGGGAGCTGTTTTTT. This gives the protein CASSHGPQMNTGELFF.

The rearrangement uses TRBV30 and TRBJ1-1; TRBD1 aligns across 8 bases. Trimming removed 4 bases from V and 1 base from J; junction bases left unmatched: 5. This CDR3 spans 14 amino acids. Germline V CDR1 and CDR2: GTSNPN, SVGIG (reference sequence). CDR3 bases: TGTGCCTGGACCATAGGACAGGGGAACACTGAAGCTTTCTTT. Translating it yields CAWTIGQGNTEAFF.

This chain joins TRBV7-9 and TRBJ1-5; TRBD1 aligns across 10 bases. V trimming: 5 bases; J trimming: 7 bases; junction bases outside the gene matches: 8. Germline V gives CDR1 SEHNR, CDR2 FQNEAQ (reference sequence). The CDR3 has 15 amino acids. This CDR3 reads CASSPGQGMVQPQHF. The CDR3 DNA reads as TGTGCCAGCAGCCCGGGACAGGGGATGGTACAGCCCCAGCATTTT.

The rearrangement joins TRBV11-3 to TRBJ2-7; the D gene is possibly TRBD1 (6 bases). This CDR3 region has 15 residues. The V end lost 2 bases, the J end lost 2 bases, and 13 bases lay between the germline ends. Germline V gene data show CDR1 as SGHNT and CDR2 as YENEEA. CDR3 sequence: CASSLRSTGTYEQYV. CDR3 bases: TGTGCCAGCAGCTTACGGTCCACAGGGACCTACGAGCAGTACGTC.

This sequence joins TRBV10-3 and TRBJ2-2; the D gene is possibly TRBD2 (5 bases). V was pared by 3 bases and J by 3 bases, with 8 bases between. This CDR3 spans 14 amino acids. Germline assignment: CDR1 ENHRY and CDR2 SYGVKD. The CDR3 is CAISDSGYTGELFF. In DNA, the CDR3 is TGTGCCATCAGTGACTCGGGGTACACCGGGGAGCTGTTTTTT.

This clone was seen only a few times. The gene calls are TRBV5-4 and TRBJ1-1; a possible D gene is TRBD1 (5 bases). This CDR3 is 13 amino acids long. V lost 0 bases and J lost 8, with 11 bases in between. Germline V lookup: CDR1 SGHNT, CDR2 YYREEE (reference sequence). The CDR3, as DNA: TGTGCCAGCAGCTTGGTGGGGCCATCCGAAGCTTTCTTT. Its translation: CASSLVGPSEAFF. Drawing the rest from reference TRBV5-4 and TRBJ1-1, the complete variable domain is ETGVTQSPTHLIKTRGQQVTLRCSSQSGHNTVSWYQQALGQGPQFIFQYYREEENGRGNFPPRFSGLQFPNYSSELNVNALELDDSALYLCASSLVGPSEAFFGQGTRLTVV.

V is TRBV3-1 (or the pseudogene TRBV3-2) and J is TRBJ2-7, with TRBD1 matching over 11 bases. Per germline, CDR1 LGHDT and CDR2 YNNKEL (reference sequence). Trimming removed 2 bases from V and 0 bases from J; junction bases left unmatched: 15. This CDR3 spans 20 amino acids. CDR3 DNA sequence: TGTGCCAGCAGCCAACGCCGGAGGGACAGGGGGGGACTAGCCTCCTACGAGCAGTACGTC. Amino acid sequence: CASSQRRRDRGGLASYEQYV.

The rearrangement joins TRBV28 to TRBJ2-1; 7 nucleotides align to TRBD2. Unmatched junction bases numbered 6, after V lost 4 bases and J lost 0 bases. The CDR3 consists of 16 residues. Germline V CDR1 and CDR2: MDHEN, SYDVKM. CDR3 in amino acids: CASSSTSSLSYNEQFF. The CDR3, as DNA: TGTGCCAGCAGTTCGACTAGCAGCCTCTCCTACAATGAGCAGTTCTTC.

The J gene is TRBJ1-2, the V gene TRBV6-2 or TRBV6-3; maybe TRBD1 (6 bases). Trimming stripped 6 bases from V and 4 bases from J, with 15 bases between. This CDR3 has 14 amino acids. The V gene's germline CDR1 is MNHEY and CDR2 SVGEGT. The CDR3 coding sequence is TGTGCCAGCAGCCCGGACAGTTTCACCTATGGCTACACCTTC. Translation gives CASSPDSFTYGYTF.